A single sample gave rise to the 4 T cell receptor beta chains below, sequenced in a study of T-cell memory formation after mild COVID-19 (dated by TCRdb to about 2021). Library creation used 5' RACE. This sample was sequenced with an Illumina NovaSeq 6000. TCRdb's own reprocessing of the public reads used fastp at Q25 and MiXCR and kept productive beta chains. Rows with one shared CDR3 protein collapse into an entry with the most common genes and DNA. The sample yields roughly 400,000 distinct CDR3 sequences; roughly 24% were counted once. Roughly 8.7% of the sample comes from the top ten. The specimen sequenced was PBMCs or a T cell subset sorted from them (not recorded which). These receptors were obtained from an adult woman who had mild COVID-19 (a few samples of this study predate the infection). The sample titles of this study are shuffled in the database, so cell type and time point are left out; the donor was told from shared clones.

There are a few counts of this clonotype. The chain couples TRBV27 to TRBJ2-5; weak D call: TRBD1 (6 bases). Trimming removed 3 bases at V and 0 bases at J, with 8 bases between. This CDR3 region has 14 residues. In germline, CDR1 is MNHEY, CDR2 SMNVEV (reference sequence). CDR3: CASSLGAYQETQYF. The CDR3 nucleotides are TGTGCCAGCAGTTTGGGGGCGTACCAAGAGACCCAGTACTTC.

Only a few counts were recorded for this clonotype. The chain combines TRBV19 with TRBJ1-1, with 7 positions matching TRBD1. Germline loops: CDR1 LNHDA, CDR2 SQIVND (reference sequence). This CDR3 is built from 14 residues. Trimming at V came to 4 bases and at J to 3 bases, leaving 5 bases not matched to a gene. CDR3 nucleotides: TGTGCCAGTAGTAGCGGACAGGCCGACACTGAAGCTTTCTTT. This sequence encodes CASSSGQADTEAFF. The full variable domain, rest sourced from reference TRBV19 and TRBJ1-1, is DGGITQSPKYLFRKEGQNVTLSCEQNLNHDAMYWYRQDPGQGLRLIYYSQIVNDFQKGDIAEGYSVSREKKESFPLTVTSAQKNPTAFYLCASSSGQADTEAFFGQGTRLTVV.

The rearrangement uses TRBV5-1 and TRBJ2-1; 7 bases are a match to TRBD2. The germline V gene has CDR1 SGHRS and CDR2 YFSETQ. Trimming took 0 bases from V and 7 from J; bases not matched to a gene: 10. This CDR3 comprises 16 residues. DNA of the CDR3: TGCGCCAGCAGCTTGGATGGTACGGGGGGAACGAATGAGCAGTTCTTC. Encoded protein: CASSLDGTGGTNEQFF.

The chain employs TRBV29-1 and TRBJ2-7; 11 bases are a match to TRBD2. The CDR3 length is 13 residues. V shed 3 bases and J 6 bases; nucleotides not matched to a gene: 4. In germline, CDR1 is SQVTM, CDR2 ANQGSEA. CDR3 coding DNA: TGCAGCGTTGACGGTAGCGGGAGGGGCGAGCAGTACTTC. This sequence encodes CSVDGSGRGEQYF.